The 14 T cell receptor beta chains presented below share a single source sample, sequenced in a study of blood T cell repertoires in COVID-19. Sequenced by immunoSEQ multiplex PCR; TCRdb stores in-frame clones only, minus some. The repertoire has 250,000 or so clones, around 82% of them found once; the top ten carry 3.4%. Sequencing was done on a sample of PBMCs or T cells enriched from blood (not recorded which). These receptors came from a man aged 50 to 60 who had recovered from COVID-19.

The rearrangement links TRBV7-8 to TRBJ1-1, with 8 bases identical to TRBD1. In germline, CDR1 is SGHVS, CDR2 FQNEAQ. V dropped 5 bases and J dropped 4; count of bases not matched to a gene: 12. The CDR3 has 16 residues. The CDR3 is CASSIATGAMGTEAFF. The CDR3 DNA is TGTGCCAGCAGCATCGCGACAGGGGCGATGGGCACTGAAGCTTTCTTT. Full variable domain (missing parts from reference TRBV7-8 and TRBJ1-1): GAGVSQSPRYKVAKRGQDVALRCDPISGHVSLFWYQQALGQGPEFLTYFQNEAQLDKSGLPSDRFFAERPEGSVSTLKIQRTQQEDSAVYLCASSIATGAMGTEAFFGQGTRLTVV.

The CDR3 loop reads CASSQDLRYEQYF. CDR3 DNA sequence: TGCGCCAGCAGCCAAGATTTGAGATACGAGCAGTACTTC. This chain uses TRBV4-3 with TRBJ2-7, with D uncertain. Germline lookup yields CDR1 LGHNA and CDR2 YSLEER. The CDR3 covers 13 residues. V lost 0 bases and J 4 bases, leaving 7 bases between the germline ends.

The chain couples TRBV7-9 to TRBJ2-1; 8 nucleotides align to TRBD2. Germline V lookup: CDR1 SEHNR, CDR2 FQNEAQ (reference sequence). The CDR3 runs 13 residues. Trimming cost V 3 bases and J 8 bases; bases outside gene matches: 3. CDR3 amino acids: CASSLTSAHEQFF. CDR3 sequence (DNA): TGTGCCAGCAGCTTGACTAGCGCCCATGAGCAGTTCTTC.

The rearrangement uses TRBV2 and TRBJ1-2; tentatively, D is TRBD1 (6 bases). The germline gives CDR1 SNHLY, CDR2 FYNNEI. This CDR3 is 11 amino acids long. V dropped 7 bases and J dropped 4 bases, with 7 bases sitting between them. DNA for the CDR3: TGTGCCAGCACACAGGGCTATGGCTACACCTTC. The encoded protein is CASTQGYGYTF.

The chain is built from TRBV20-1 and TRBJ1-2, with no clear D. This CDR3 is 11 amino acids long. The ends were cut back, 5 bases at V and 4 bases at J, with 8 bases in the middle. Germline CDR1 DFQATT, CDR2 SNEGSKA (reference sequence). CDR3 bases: TGCAGTGCTCCCAGGCCCTATGGCTACACCTTC. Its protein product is CSAPRPYGYTF.

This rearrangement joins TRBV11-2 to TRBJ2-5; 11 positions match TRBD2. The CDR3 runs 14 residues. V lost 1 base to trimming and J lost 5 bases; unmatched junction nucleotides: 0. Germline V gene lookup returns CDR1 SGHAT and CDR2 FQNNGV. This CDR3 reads CASSLASGGETQYF. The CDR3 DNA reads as TGTGCCAGCAGCTTAGCTAGCGGGGGGGAGACCCAGTACTTC. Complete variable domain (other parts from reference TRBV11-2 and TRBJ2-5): EAGVAQSPRYKIIEKRQSVAFWCNPISGHATLYWYQQILGQGPKLLIQFQNNGVVDDSQLPKDRFSAERLKGVDSTLKIQPAKLEDSAVYLCASSLASGGETQYFGPGTRLLVL.

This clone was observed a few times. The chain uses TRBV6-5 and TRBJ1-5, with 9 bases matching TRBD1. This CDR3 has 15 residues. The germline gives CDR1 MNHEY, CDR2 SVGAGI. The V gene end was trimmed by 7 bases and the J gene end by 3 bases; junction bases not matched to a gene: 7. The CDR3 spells CASTDRGTPNQPQHF. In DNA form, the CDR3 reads TGTGCCAGCACGGACAGGGGTACCCCCAATCAGCCCCAGCATTTT.

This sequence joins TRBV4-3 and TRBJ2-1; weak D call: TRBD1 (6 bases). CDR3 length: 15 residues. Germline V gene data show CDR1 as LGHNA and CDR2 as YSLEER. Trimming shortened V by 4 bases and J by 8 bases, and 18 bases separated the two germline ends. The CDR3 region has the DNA TGCGCCAGCAGCCTTGGGGCAGGGGTATTCCATGAGCAGTTCTTC. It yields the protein CASSLGAGVFHEQFF.

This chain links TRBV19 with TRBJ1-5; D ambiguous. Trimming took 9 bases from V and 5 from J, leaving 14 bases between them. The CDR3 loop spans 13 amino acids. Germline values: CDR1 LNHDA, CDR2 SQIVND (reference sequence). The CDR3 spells CASRRERDQPQHF. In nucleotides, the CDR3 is TGTGCCAGCCGGAGGGAGAGGGATCAGCCCCAGCATTTT.

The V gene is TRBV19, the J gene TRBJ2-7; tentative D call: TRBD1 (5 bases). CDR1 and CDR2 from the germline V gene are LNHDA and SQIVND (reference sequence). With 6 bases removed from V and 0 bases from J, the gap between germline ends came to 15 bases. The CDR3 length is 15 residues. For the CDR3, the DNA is TGTGCCAGTAGCGCCAGTATGACAGCCTCCTACGAGCAGTACTTC. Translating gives CASSASMTASYEQYF.

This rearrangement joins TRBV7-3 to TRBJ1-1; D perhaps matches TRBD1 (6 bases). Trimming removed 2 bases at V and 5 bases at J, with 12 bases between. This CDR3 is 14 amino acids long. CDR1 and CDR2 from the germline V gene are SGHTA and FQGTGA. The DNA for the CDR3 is TGTGCCAGCAGCTTACAGGGGCCGGGGACTGAAGCTTTCTTT. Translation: CASSLQGPGTEAFF.

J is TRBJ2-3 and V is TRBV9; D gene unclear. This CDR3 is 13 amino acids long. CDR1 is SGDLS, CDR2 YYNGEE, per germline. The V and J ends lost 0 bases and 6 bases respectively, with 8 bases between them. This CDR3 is CASSVVVEDTQYF. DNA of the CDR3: TGTGCCAGCAGCGTAGTCGTGGAGGATACGCAGTATTTT.

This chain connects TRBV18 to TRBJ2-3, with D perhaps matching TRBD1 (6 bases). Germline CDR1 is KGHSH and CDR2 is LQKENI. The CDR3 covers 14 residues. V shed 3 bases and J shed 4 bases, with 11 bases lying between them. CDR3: CASSPGTQSDTQYF. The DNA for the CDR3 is TGTGCCAGCTCACCGGGGACACAGTCAGATACGCAGTATTTT.

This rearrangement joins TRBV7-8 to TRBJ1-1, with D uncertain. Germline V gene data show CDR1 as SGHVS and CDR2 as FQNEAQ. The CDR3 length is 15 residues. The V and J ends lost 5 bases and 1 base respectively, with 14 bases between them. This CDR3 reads CASSPAPVTNTEAFF. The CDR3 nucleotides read TGTGCCAGCAGCCCAGCGCCGGTAACGAACACTGAAGCTTTCTTT.